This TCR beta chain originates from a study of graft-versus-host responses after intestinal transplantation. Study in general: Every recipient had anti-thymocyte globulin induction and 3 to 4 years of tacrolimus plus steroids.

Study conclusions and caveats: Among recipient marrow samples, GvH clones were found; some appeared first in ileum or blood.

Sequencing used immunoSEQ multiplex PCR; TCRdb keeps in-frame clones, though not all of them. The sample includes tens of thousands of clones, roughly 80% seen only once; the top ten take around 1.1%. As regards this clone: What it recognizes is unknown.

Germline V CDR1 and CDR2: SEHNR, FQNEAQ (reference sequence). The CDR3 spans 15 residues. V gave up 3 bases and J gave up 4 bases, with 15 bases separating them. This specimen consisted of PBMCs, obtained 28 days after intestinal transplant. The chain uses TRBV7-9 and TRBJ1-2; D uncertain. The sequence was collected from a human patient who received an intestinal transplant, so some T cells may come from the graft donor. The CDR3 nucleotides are TGTGCCAGCAGCTTTGGAGAGGGTGTCAGCTATGGCTACACCTTC. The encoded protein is CASSFGEGVSYGYTF.